Presented here are 18 T cell receptor beta chains from one specimen sequenced in a study of T cells in narcolepsy. Libraries were prepared by immunoSEQ multiplex PCR; TCRdb keeps only in-frame clonotypes and omits some of them. The sample includes 30,000 to 35,000 clones, 82% of them seen just once. Specimen: CD45RA- memory CD4+ T cells from PBMCs. The receptor set was obtained from a human donor with narcolepsy.

J is TRBJ2-2 and V is TRBV6-4; no clear D. CDR1 and CDR2 from the germline V gene are MRHNA and SNTAGT. This CDR3 region has 14 residues. Deletions cut 3 bases from V and 5 bases from J, with 10 bases between. CDR3 amino acids: CASSEFQQTGELFF. Written as DNA, the CDR3 is TGTGCCAGCAGTGAATTTCAGCAGACCGGGGAGCTGTTTTTT.

The chain employs TRBV5-1 and TRBJ2-3, with 10 bases identical to TRBD2. J gave up 0 bases and V 6 bases, and 10 bases lay outside the gene matches. The CDR3 sequence is 17 residues long. Per the germline V gene, CDR1 is SGHRS and CDR2 is YFSETQ. The CDR3 sequence is CASTLELAGPSTDTQYF. CDR3 coding DNA: TGCGCCAGCACGCTTGAACTAGCGGGGCCCAGCACAGATACGCAGTATTTT.

This chain connects TRBV19 to TRBJ1-5; D may be TRBD1 (5 bases). CDR1 LNHDA and CDR2 SQIVND come from the germline V gene (reference sequence). The CDR3 covers 14 residues. The V and J ends lost 3 bases and 7 bases respectively, with 13 bases between them. CDR3 amino acids: CASSIWGRGQPQHF. CDR3 nucleotides: TGTGCCAGTAGTATTTGGGGGAGGGGACAGCCCCAGCATTTT. The full variable domain, in which reference TRBV19 and TRBJ1-5 provide the parts outside the CDR3, is DGGITQSPKYLFRKEGQNVTLSCEQNLNHDAMYWYRQDPGQGLRLIYYSQIVNDFQKGDIAEGYSVSREKKESFPLTVTSAQKNPTAFYLCASSIWGRGQPQHFGDGTRLSIL.

The chain recombines TRBV18 with TRBJ2-3; 8 bases are a match to TRBD2. CDR1 KGHSH and CDR2 LQKENI come from the germline V gene. V was clipped by 3 bases and J by 4 bases; unmatched bases: 9. This CDR3 region has 16 residues. DNA for the CDR3: TGTGCCAGCTCACCGCTCGGGGGGGCAGTCTCAGATACGCAGTATTTT. Translating it yields CASSPLGGAVSDTQYF.

As DNA, the CDR3 is TGTGCCAGCAGCCCGGCTTCTAGCGGGAGCTACAATGAGCAGTTCTTC. It is translated as CASSPASSGSYNEQFF. V and J are TRBV4-2 and TRBJ2-1, with 10 nucleotides matching TRBD2. The V segment lost 4 bases and the J segment 3 bases; nucleotides outside the gene matches: 6. Germline CDR1 is LGHNA and CDR2 is YNFKEQ. The CDR3 is made up of 16 amino acids.

This clone appeared once. V usage is TRBV28 and J usage is TRBJ2-5; 11 nucleotides align to TRBD2. The CDR3 length is 16 residues. CDR1 and CDR2 from the germline V gene are MDHEN and SYDVKM. V shed 1 base, J shed 5 bases, and the junction held 6 bases outside the gene matches. The CDR3 DNA sequence: TGTGCCAGCAGTTTATCGCTAGCGGGAGGATCGGAGACCCAGTACTTC. Translated, it gives CASSLSLAGGSETQYF.

This chain connects TRBV27 to TRBJ1-5, with D unresolved. V dropped 3 bases and J dropped 6 bases, with 18 bases sitting between them. CDR1 is MNHEY, CDR2 SMNVEV, per germline (reference sequence). The length of the CDR3 is 16 residues. This CDR3 is CASSFGARNSGQPQHF. The DNA for the CDR3 is TGTGCCAGCAGTTTCGGAGCCCGGAATTCGGGTCAGCCCCAGCATTTT.

The chain uses TRBV19 and TRBJ2-7; no firm D call. Germline CDR1 reads LNHDA; CDR2 reads SQIVND (reference sequence). V lost 2 bases and J lost 1, with 6 bases in between. The length of the CDR3 is 13 residues. CDR3 amino acids: CASSIRRSYEQYF. The CDR3 nucleotides are TGTGCCAGTAGTATACGCAGATCCTACGAGCAGTACTTC. Complete variable domain (other parts from reference TRBV19 and TRBJ2-7): DGGITQSPKYLFRKEGQNVTLSCEQNLNHDAMYWYRQDPGQGLRLIYYSQIVNDFQKGDIAEGYSVSREKKESFPLTVTSAQKNPTAFYLCASSIRRSYEQYFGPGTRLTVT.

This clone showed up just a few times. This chain connects TRBV19 to TRBJ2-7, with D unresolved. This CDR3 is 14 amino acids long. V gave up 5 bases and J gave up 6 bases, with 17 bases separating them. Germline V gene lookup returns CDR1 LNHDA and CDR2 SQIVND (reference sequence). The DNA of the CDR3 is TGTGCCAGTAGTGCCCAGTCACTAACGGGCGAGCAGTACTTC. It is translated as CASSAQSLTGEQYF.

J is TRBJ1-1 and V is TRBV7-6; D may be TRBD1 (5 bases). CDR3 length equals 13 residues. The V gene's germline CDR1 is SGHVS and CDR2 FNYEAQ. Deletions cut 3 bases from V and 4 bases from J, with 9 bases between. DNA of the CDR3: TGTGCCAGCAGCTTGGACACTGGCACTGAAGCTTTCTTT. Its translation: CASSLDTGTEAFF. Drawing the rest from reference TRBV7-6 and TRBJ1-1, the complete variable domain is GAGVSQSPRYKVTKRGQDVALRCDPISGHVSLYWYRQALGQGPEFLTYFNYEAQQDKSGLPNDRFSAERPEGSISTLTIQRTEQRDSAMYRCASSLDTGTEAFFGQGTRLTVV.

This clone was found a few times. This chain links TRBV6-1 with TRBJ2-4; D unresolved. Germline V gene data show CDR1 as MNHNS and CDR2 as SASEGT. The CDR3 is 12 residues long. Deletions cut 8 bases from V and 0 bases from J, with 5 bases between. CDR3 residues: CASCPAKNIQYF. In nucleotides, the CDR3 is TGTGCCAGCTGTCCAGCCAAAAACATTCAGTACTTC.

The chain employs TRBV28 and TRBJ2-2; 10 bases are shared with TRBD2. The ends lost 6 bases at V and 6 bases at J; junction bases unmatched: 1. Germline assignment: CDR1 MDHEN and CDR2 SYDVKM. The CDR3 spans 13 residues. This chain's CDR3 is CASRGTSAGELFF. CDR3 coding DNA: TGTGCCAGCAGGGGGACTAGCGCCGGGGAGCTGTTTTTT.

The chain couples TRBV7-8 to TRBJ1-5, with 8 bases fitting TRBD1. The CDR3 has 16 amino acids. V trimming: 9 bases; J trimming: 7 bases; junction bases outside the gene matches: 17. Per the germline V gene, CDR1 is SGHVS and CDR2 is FQNEAQ. CDR3 DNA: TGTGCCAGTTTAGAGGCGGACAGGGCCTTTGGACAGCCCCAGCATTTT. Encoded protein: CASLEADRAFGQPQHF.

V gene TRBV7-3 combines with J gene TRBJ2-3; D possibly corresponds to TRBD2 (6 bases). The CDR3 consists of 16 residues. Germline V gene data show CDR1 as SGHTA and CDR2 as FQGTGA. V was clipped by 1 base and J by 0 bases, with 11 bases between them. The CDR3 loop reads CASSLNGGSSTDTQYF. CDR3 DNA sequence: TGTGCCAGCAGCTTAAATGGGGGGTCTAGCACAGATACGCAGTATTTT.

The CDR3 coding sequence is TGTGCCAGCAGTTATGGACTGCCCACGGGGGGAAACACCATATATTTT. It is translated as CASSYGLPTGGNTIYF. The chain combines TRBV6-5 with TRBJ1-3; no clear D. Germline V CDR1 and CDR2: MNHEY, SVGAGI. The CDR3 is 16 amino acids. Trimming removed 3 bases at V and 4 bases at J, with 16 bases between.

The rearrangement joins TRBV2 to TRBJ2-1; D uncertain. This CDR3 has 12 amino acids. CDR1 is SNHLY and CDR2 is FYNNEI in the germline V gene. V lost 6 bases, J lost 6 bases, and 9 bases lay in between. DNA of the CDR3: TGTGCCAGCAGCTTACTCGGCAATGAGCAGTTCTTC. Amino acids: CASSLLGNEQFF.

V gene TRBV5-5 combines with J gene TRBJ1-2, with 7 bases matching TRBD1. Germline assignment: CDR1 SGHKS and CDR2 YYEKEE (reference sequence). The CDR3 sequence is 14 residues long. Trimming took 2 bases from V and 7 from J; bases not matched to a gene: 8. Here the CDR3 DNA reads TGTGCCAGCAGCTTTTACGACAGGGTCTCTGGCTACACCTTC. Protein product: CASSFYDRVSGYTF.

The rearrangement uses TRBV6-6 and TRBJ1-1, with D possibly being TRBD1 (5 bases). CDR3 length: 14 residues. The ends were cut back, 3 bases at V and 3 bases at J, with 11 bases in the middle. CDR1 and CDR2 from the germline V gene are MNHNY and SVGAGI (reference sequence). The CDR3 DNA reads TGTGCCAGCAGTTATCAAGGGGTCGACACTGAAGCTTTCTTT. It specifies CASSYQGVDTEAFF.